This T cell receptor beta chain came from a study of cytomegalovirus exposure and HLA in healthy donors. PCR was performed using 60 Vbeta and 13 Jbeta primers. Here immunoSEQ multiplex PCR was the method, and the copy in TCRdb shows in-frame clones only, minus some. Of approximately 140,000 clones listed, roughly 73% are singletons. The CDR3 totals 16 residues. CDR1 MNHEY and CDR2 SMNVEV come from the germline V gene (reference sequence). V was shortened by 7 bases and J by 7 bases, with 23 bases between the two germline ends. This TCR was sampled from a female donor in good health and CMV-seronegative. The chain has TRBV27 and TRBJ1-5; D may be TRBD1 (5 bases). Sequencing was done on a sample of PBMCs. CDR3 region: CASTPGPGGEDQPQHF. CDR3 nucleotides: TGTGCCAGCACCCCCGGCCCGGGGGGGGAAGACCAGCCCCAGCATTTT.